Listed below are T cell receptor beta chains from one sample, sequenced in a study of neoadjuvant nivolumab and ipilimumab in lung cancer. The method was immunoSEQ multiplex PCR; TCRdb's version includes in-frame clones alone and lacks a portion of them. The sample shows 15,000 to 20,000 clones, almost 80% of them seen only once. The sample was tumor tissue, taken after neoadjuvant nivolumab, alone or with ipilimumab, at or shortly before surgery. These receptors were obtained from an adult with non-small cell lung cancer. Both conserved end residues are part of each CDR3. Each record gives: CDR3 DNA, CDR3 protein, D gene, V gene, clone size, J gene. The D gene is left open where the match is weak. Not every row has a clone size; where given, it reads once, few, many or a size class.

TGTGCCAGCAGTCTACCCAGGGATCGGGCGACAGATACGCAGTATTTT,CASSLPRDRATDTQYF,NA,TRBV7-8,NA,TRBJ2-3
TGCGCCAGCAGCATACAGGGGGGGGGAATGAACACTGAAGCTTTCTTT,CASSIQGGGMNTEAFF,TRBD1,TRBV5-1,few,TRBJ1-1
TGTGCCAGCAGTTCCGGGATAGGCGGCTACACCTTC,CASSSGIGGYTF,NA,TRBV6-4,NA,TRBJ1-2
TGTGCCAGCAGCCCCCCACCCGGGACTAAAACCTACGAGCAGTACTTC,CASSPPPGTKTYEQYF,TRBD2,TRBV11-2,NA,TRBJ2-7
TGTGCCAGCAGCTTTCGAAGCACCGGGGAGCTGTTTTTT,CASSFRSTGELFF,NA,TRBV11-2,NA,TRBJ2-2
TGCAGCGTTGAGTCTGGGAGTTATGGCTACACCTTC,CSVESGSYGYTF,NA,TRBV29-1,NA,TRBJ1-2
TGTGCCAGCTCGAGCAGAGGGAAGGATTCACCCCTCCACTTT,CASSSRGKDSPLHF,NA,TRBV18,NA,TRBJ1-6
TGTGCCATTAGGACACTAACCTACGAGCAGTACTTC,CAIRTLTYEQYF,NA,TRBV10-3,NA,TRBJ2-7
TGTGCCAGCAGCCAGGGCGGGGTCTACTACGAGCAGTACTTC,CASSQGGVYYEQYF,NA,TRBV7-2,NA,TRBJ2-7
TGTGCCTGGAGGGTGAGAATAGGGACAGGGGCCAATTCACCCCTCCACTTT,CAWRVRIGTGANSPLHF,TRBD1,TRBV30,once,TRBJ1-6
TGTGCCAGCAGCTCCTCCCTGGGGGATGAGCAGTTCTTC,CASSSSLGDEQFF,NA,TRBV7-9,NA,TRBJ2-1
TGTGCCAGCAGCCAAGGCAGGGGATGGTTTGGAAACACCATATATTTT,CASSQGRGWFGNTIYF,NA,TRBV14,once,TRBJ1-3
TGTGCCAGCAGCTTAGTGCGAGCGGGGGGGCAGGGTGAGCAGTTCTTC,CASSLVRAGGQGEQFF,TRBD2,TRBV7-9,few,TRBJ2-1
TGTGCCAGCAGCCAGGTCGGCGCAGATACGCAGTATTTT,CASSQVGADTQYF,NA,TRBV2,few,TRBJ2-3
TGTGCCTGCGGGGACAGTTATTCCTACGAGCAGTACTTC,CACGDSYSYEQYF,NA,TRBV7-2,once,TRBJ2-7
TGTGCCAGCAGCTCCAATGATCCGGGGTTGGGCACAGATACGCAGTATTTT,CASSSNDPGLGTDTQYF,NA,TRBV7-9,once,TRBJ2-3
TGCAGCGTTGGGTCAGCAGGGTCGGCTAATGAAAAACTGTTTTTT,CSVGSAGSANEKLFF,NA,TRBV29-1,NA,TRBJ1-4
TGCGCCAGCAGCCAAGAGGGACTGCGCCAAGAGACCCAGTACTTC,CASSQEGLRQETQYF,NA,TRBV4-3,NA,TRBJ2-5
TGTGCCAGCAGTTACGGTGTTGGACCAATTCGGGAGACCCAGTACTTC,CASSYGVGPIRETQYF,NA,TRBV6-6,once,TRBJ2-5
TGTGCCAGCAGCTTAGATGTCGGGGGGAGGGATACGCAGTATTTT,CASSLDVGGRDTQYF,TRBD2,TRBV11-2,NA,TRBJ2-3
TGTGCCTGGAGTGTAAGGGCAGGCAATCAGCCCCAGCATTTT,CAWSVRAGNQPQHF,NA,TRBV30,NA,TRBJ1-5
TGTGCCAGCTCACCACTAGCGGGGGGGTCCTCTGGGGCCAACGTCCTGACTTTC,CASSPLAGGSSGANVLTF,TRBD2,TRBV18,NA,TRBJ2-6
TGTGCCAGCAGCGCTACGGGACAGGATAATTCACCCCTCCACTTT,CASSATGQDNSPLHF,TRBD1,TRBV7-3,NA,TRBJ1-6
TGTGCCAGCAGCCCGTGGACGGACTACGAGCAGTACTTC,CASSPWTDYEQYF,NA,TRBV5-5,NA,TRBJ2-7
TGCGCCAGCAGCTTTAACCCATCGGGGACAGGAGACTATGGCTACACCTTC,CASSFNPSGTGDYGYTF,TRBD1,TRBV5-1,NA,TRBJ1-2
TGTGCCAGCAGTGAACCGGCCGGGACACCAGAAGCTTTCTTT,CASSEPAGTPEAFF,NA,TRBV6-1,once,TRBJ1-1
TGTGCCAGTAGAAGATCCCCAGGGAACTACGAGCAGTACTTC,CASRRSPGNYEQYF,NA,TRBV19,few,TRBJ2-7
TGTGCCAGCTCACCAGGGGGGACTAACTATGGCTACACCTTC,CASSPGGTNYGYTF,NA,TRBV18,NA,TRBJ1-2
TGTGCCAGCAGCTCTCGGACAGGAAAGAACACTGAAGCTTTCTTT,CASSSRTGKNTEAFF,TRBD1,TRBV7-3,NA,TRBJ1-1
TGCGCCAGCAGCTTGCGAACGAATGAGCAGTTCTTC,CASSLRTNEQFF,NA,TRBV5-1,NA,TRBJ2-1
TGTGCCAGTAGTATCTCTGGGGGGGCAGGCACTGAAGCTTTCTTT,CASSISGGAGTEAFF,NA,TRBV19,NA,TRBJ1-1
TGTGCCACCAGCCGCCAGGGCCGAGGGGATACGCAGTATTTT,CATSRQGRGDTQYF,NA,TRBV15,NA,TRBJ2-3